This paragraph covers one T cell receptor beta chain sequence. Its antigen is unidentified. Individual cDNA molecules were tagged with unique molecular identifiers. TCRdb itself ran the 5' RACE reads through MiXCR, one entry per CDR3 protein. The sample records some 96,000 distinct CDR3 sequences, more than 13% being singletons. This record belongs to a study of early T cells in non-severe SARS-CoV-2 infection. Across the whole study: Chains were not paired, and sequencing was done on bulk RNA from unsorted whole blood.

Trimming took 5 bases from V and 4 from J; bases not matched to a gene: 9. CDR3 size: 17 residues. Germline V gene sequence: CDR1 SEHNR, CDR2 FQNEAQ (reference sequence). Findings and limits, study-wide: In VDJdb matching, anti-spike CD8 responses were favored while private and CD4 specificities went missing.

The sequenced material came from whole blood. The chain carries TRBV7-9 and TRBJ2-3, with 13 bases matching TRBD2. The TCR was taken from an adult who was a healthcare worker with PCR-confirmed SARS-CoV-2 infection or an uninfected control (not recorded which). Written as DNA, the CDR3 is TGTGCCAGCAGCGCCCGGACTAGCGGGAGCGTGTCAGATACGCAGTATTTT. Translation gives CASSARTSGSVSDTQYF. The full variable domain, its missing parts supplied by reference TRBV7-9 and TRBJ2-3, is DTGVSQNPRHKITKRGQNVTFRCDPISEHNRLYWYRQTLGQGPEFLTYFQNEAQLEKSRLLSDRFSAERPKGSFSTLEIQRTEQGDSAMYLCASSARTSGSVSDTQYFGPGTRLTVL.